The 27 T cell receptor beta chains in this list originate from one sample, sequenced in a study of cytomegalovirus exposure and HLA in healthy donors. 60 Vbeta and 13 Jbeta primers were used in PCR. The data were produced by immunoSEQ multiplex PCR, yet TCRdb's version contains in-frame clones alone and is incomplete. The sample contains 180,000 or so clones, about 80% of which appear only once. Sequencing input: PBMCs. The receptors originated from a man between 18 and 29 years old in good health and CMV-seronegative.

This sequence joins TRBV9 and TRBJ1-2; 7 bases are a match to TRBD1. The CDR3 runs to 19 residues. V shed 4 bases, J shed 4 bases, and the junction held 22 bases outside the gene matches. Looked up from germline, CDR1 is SGDLS and CDR2 is YYNGEE. This CDR3 reads CASSNRGTAGPLPLYGYTF. CDR3 DNA: TGTGCCAGCAGCAATAGGGGGACAGCAGGCCCCCTACCACTCTATGGCTACACCTTC.

This rearrangement joins TRBV6-5 to TRBJ2-7, with 8 positions matching TRBD2. This CDR3 has 15 amino acids. The V gene's germline CDR1 is MNHEY and CDR2 SVGAGI. With 2 bases clipped from V and 0 bases from J, the junction kept 3 bases outside the gene matches. The CDR3 DNA reads TGTGCCAGCAGTTACGTGGCGGGAGGCTCCTACGAGCAGTACTTC. Protein sequence: CASSYVAGGSYEQYF.

This rearrangement joins TRBV7-4 to TRBJ2-5; the D gene is possibly TRBD2 (6 bases). The CDR3 extends over 17 amino acids. Germline loops: CDR1 SGHVT, CDR2 SQSDAQ. V shed 3 bases and J shed 5 bases, with 22 bases lying between them. The CDR3 is CASSLRVGEVRRETQYF. The CDR3 DNA is TGTGCCAGCAGCTTGAGGGTGGGGGAGGTCCGTCGGGAGACCCAGTACTTC.

This chain uses TRBV11-3 with TRBJ1-1; possible D gene TRBD1, 5 bases. Trimming pared 3 bases from V and 3 bases from J, leaving 11 bases between. The germline V gene encodes CDR1 SGHNT and CDR2 YENEEA. There are 14 residues in the CDR3. The chain's CDR3 is CASSLGGEDTEAFF. CDR3 coding DNA: TGTGCCAGCAGCTTGGGGGGGGAAGACACTGAAGCTTTCTTT. Using reference TRBV11-3 and TRBJ1-1 for the parts outside the CDR3, the full variable domain is EAGVVQSPRYKIIEKKQPVAFWCNPISGHNTLYWYLQNLGQGPELLIRYENEEAVDDSQLPKDRFSAERLKGVDSTLKIQPAELGDSAVYLCASSLGGEDTEAFFGQGTRLTVV.

In DNA, the CDR3 is TGCGCCAGCAGCTTGTCGGTATACACAGATACGCAGTATTTT. The encoded protein is CASSLSVYTDTQYF. The rearrangement joins TRBV5-1 to TRBJ2-3; no firm D call. The CDR3 runs to 14 residues. Germline-derived CDR1 and CDR2 are SGHRS and YFSETQ. V lost 1 base to trimming and J lost 2 bases, with 8 bases between them.

This clone was seen only a few times. The V gene is TRBV6-6, the J gene TRBJ2-7; 9 bases align to TRBD1. The germline V gene has CDR1 MNHNY and CDR2 SVGAGI (reference sequence). J was trimmed by 3 bases and V by 8 bases; bases with no gene match: 8. The CDR3 loop spans 14 amino acids. The CDR3 protein is CASRKSGQGYEQYF. The CDR3, as DNA: TGTGCCAGCCGTAAGTCGGGACAGGGCTACGAGCAGTACTTC.

The V and J genes are TRBV5-1 and TRBJ2-1, with 12 bases matching TRBD2. CDR1 SGHRS and CDR2 YFSETQ come from the germline V gene. CDR3 length: 17 residues. The V segment lost 1 base and the J segment 4 bases; nucleotides outside the gene matches: 6. The CDR3 coding sequence is TGCGCCAGCAGCTTGCTAGCGGGGGGGCCCGGTTACAATGAGCAGTTCTTC. It specifies CASSLLAGGPGYNEQFF.

This clone was seen more than once but under ten times. The chain links TRBV7-9 to TRBJ2-1; 10 bases agree with TRBD2. The CDR3 extends over 17 amino acids. Per germline, CDR1 SEHNR and CDR2 FQNEAQ (reference sequence). V gave up 5 bases and J gave up 5 bases; unmatched junction bases: 12. CDR3 DNA: TGTGCCAGCAGCCCGGGAAATCTAGCGGGAGAACACAATGAGCAGTTCTTC. Amino acids: CASSPGNLAGEHNEQFF. The whole variable domain, filled in from reference TRBV7-9 and TRBJ2-1, reads DTGVSQNPRHKITKRGQNVTFRCDPISEHNRLYWYRQTLGQGPEFLTYFQNEAQLEKSRLLSDRFSAERPKGSFSTLEIQRTEQGDSAMYLCASSPGNLAGEHNEQFFGPGTRLTVL.

This clone occurred a few times. The chain recombines TRBV5-6 with TRBJ2-7; TRBD2 might be the D (6 bases). The CDR3 covers 13 residues. Looked up from germline, CDR1 is SGHDT and CDR2 is YYEEEE. V gave up 4 bases and J gave up 0 bases, with 8 bases separating them. The CDR3, as DNA: TGTGCCAGCAGCGCGGGACCCTCCTACGAGCAGTACTTC. Protein sequence: CASSAGPSYEQYF.

DNA for the CDR3: TGCAGCGTTGTAACAGGGTCCTACGAGCAGTACTTC. This gives the protein CSVVTGSYEQYF. The gene calls are TRBV29-1 and TRBJ2-7; tentatively, D is TRBD1 (6 bases). V lost 4 bases and J lost 1, with 8 bases in between. The CDR3 contains 12 residues. Germline lookup yields CDR1 SQVTM and CDR2 ANQGSEA.

V gene TRBV27 combines with J gene TRBJ1-1; D not resolved. The CDR3 totals 16 residues. V gave up 2 bases and J gave up 4 bases, with 17 bases separating them. In germline, CDR1 is MNHEY, CDR2 SMNVEV (reference sequence). This chain's CDR3 is CASSLEGHPLTTEAFF. The CDR3 DNA sequence: TGTGCCAGCAGTTTAGAGGGCCACCCTCTGACCACTGAAGCTTTCTTT.

There are a few counts of this clone. This chain connects TRBV5-6 to TRBJ2-1; 7 bases match TRBD1. V shed 3 bases, J shed 0 bases, and the junction held 9 bases outside the gene matches. This CDR3 is built from 17 residues. Germline assignment: CDR1 SGHDT and CDR2 YYEEEE. In nucleotides, the CDR3 is TGTGCCAGCAGCTCCGGACAGGTTGGTTACTCCTACAATGAGCAGTTCTTC. Residues: CASSSGQVGYSYNEQFF.

This rearrangement joins TRBV5-6 to TRBJ2-7; 8 bases are a match to TRBD1. V lost 1 base, J lost 7 bases, and 10 bases stayed unmatched. Looked up from germline, CDR1 is SGHDT and CDR2 is YYEEEE. CDR3 length: 15 amino acids. The CDR3 spells CASSLWGRGREEQYF. The CDR3 nucleotides are TGTGCCAGCAGCTTGTGGGGCAGGGGGCGCGAGGAGCAGTACTTC.

The chain uses TRBV7-9 and TRBJ1-2, with a weak D call TRBD1 (5 bases). Trimming left V 0 bases short and J 4 bases short, with 21 bases between. Germline assignment: CDR1 SEHNR and CDR2 FQNEAQ (reference sequence). The CDR3 covers 18 residues. In DNA form, the CDR3 reads TGTGCCAGCAGCTTAGCGCAGGGCAGTCCTCGGCTTACCTATGGCTACACCTTC. Amino acids: CASSLAQGSPRLTYGYTF.

This clone has a single count. The chain uses TRBV7-3 and TRBJ1-2; D is ambiguous. Germline V gives CDR1 SGHTA, CDR2 FQGTGA. V was trimmed by 4 bases and J by 3 bases, leaving 15 bases between them. The CDR3 length is 15 residues. In DNA, the CDR3 is TGTGCCAGCAGCTCAACCTCCACAGACCACTATGGCTACACCTTC. Protein product: CASSSTSTDHYGYTF.

The V and J genes are TRBV30 and TRBJ1-4, with 7 bases identical to TRBD1. Germline loops: CDR1 GTSNPN, CDR2 SVGIG (reference sequence). The junction had 5 bases not matched to a gene; V was cut back by 5 bases and J by 8 bases. The CDR3 is made up of 12 amino acids. This chain's CDR3 is CAWGQVREKLFF. The CDR3 region has the DNA TGTGCCTGGGGACAGGTGCGGGAAAAACTGTTTTTT. Looking up the rest from reference TRBV30 and TRBJ1-4 gives the full variable domain: SQTIHQWPATLVQPVGSPLSLECTVEGTSNPNLYWYRQAAGRGLQLLFYSVGIGQISSEVPQNLSASRPQDRQFILSSKKLLLSDSGFYLCAWGQVREKLFFGSGTQLSVL.

J is TRBJ2-3 and V is TRBV6-6; D not certain. The ends were cut back, 2 bases at V and 4 bases at J, with 7 bases in the middle. The CDR3 runs to 13 residues. In germline, CDR1 is MNHNY, CDR2 SVGAGI (reference sequence). The CDR3: CASSYTGADTQYF. The DNA for the CDR3 is TGTGCCAGCAGTTACACGGGTGCAGATACGCAGTATTTT.

The chain joins TRBV6-5 to TRBJ2-7; 8 bases fit TRBD1. Trimming cost V 2 bases and J 2 bases; bases outside gene matches: 2. The V gene's germline CDR1 is MNHEY and CDR2 SVGAGI. The CDR3 contains 14 residues. DNA of the CDR3: TGTGCCAGCAGTTACGACAGGGGCCCCTACGAGCAGTACTTC. It yields the protein CASSYDRGPYEQYF.

The gene calls are TRBV7-9 and TRBJ2-3; perhaps TRBD2 as D (6 bases). The ends were cut back, 5 bases at V and 2 bases at J, with 17 bases in the middle. The germline CDR1 and CDR2 sequences are SEHNR and FQNEAQ (reference sequence). The CDR3 loop spans 16 amino acids. CDR3 nucleotides: TGTGCCAGCAGCGGGACGGGGCGGGACTCCACAGATACGCAGTATTTT. It is translated as CASSGTGRDSTDTQYF.

This clone was recorded a few times. The genes are TRBV5-1 and TRBJ2-3; TRBD2 is a possible D gene (7 bases). This CDR3 contains 15 residues. V dropped 1 base and J dropped 6 bases, with 15 bases sitting between them. The germline gives CDR1 SGHRS, CDR2 YFSETQ. CDR3 DNA: TGCGCCAGCAGCTTGTCCCGGGGGGCGGACGATACGCAGTATTTT. Translation: CASSLSRGADDTQYF.

The rearrangement links TRBV5-5 to TRBJ1-1; possibly TRBD1 for D (6 bases). Trimming shortened V by 1 base and J by 5 bases, and 15 bases separated the two germline ends. Germline CDR1 SGHKS, CDR2 YYEKEE (reference sequence). The CDR3 contains 15 residues. This CDR3 reads CASSLLWGLGTEAFF. CDR3 bases: TGTGCCAGCAGCTTGCTGTGGGGGCTGGGGACTGAAGCTTTCTTT.

The sample holds one count of this clone. The junction departs from germline at one end; a sequencing error may be responsible. The chain combines TRBV13 with TRBJ2-5; possible D gene TRBD1, 6 bases. Germline V lookup: CDR1 PRHDT, CDR2 FYEKMQ (reference sequence). This CDR3 is built from 15 residues. DNA for the CDR3: TGTGCCAGCAGCCCTCGACCGGGACATGGAGAGATCCAGTACTTC. Residues: CASSPRPGHGEIQYF.

The chain couples TRBV6-5 to TRBJ2-7; no firm D call. The CDR3 is 14 residues long. The ends were cut back, 0 bases at V and 3 bases at J, with 9 bases in the middle. CDR1 and CDR2 (germline): MNHEY, SVGAGI. The DNA of the CDR3 is TGTGCCAGCAGTTACTCATACAGCAACTACGAGCAGTACTTC. Its protein product is CASSYSYSNYEQYF.

This clone has just a few counts. The J gene is TRBJ2-1, the V gene TRBV2, with 7 bases matching TRBD1. The CDR3 totals 15 residues. Germline CDR1 reads SNHLY; CDR2 reads FYNNEI. Germline trimming cut 4 bases from V and 8 bases from J; bases unmatched to any gene: 11. The CDR3: CASSGVGGAIHEQFF. The CDR3 region has the DNA TGTGCCAGCAGTGGGGTAGGGGGCGCTATTCATGAGCAGTTCTTC.

J is TRBJ2-3 and V is TRBV2; 7 nucleotides match TRBD2. The V gene end was trimmed by 8 bases and the J gene end by 2 bases; junction bases not matched to a gene: 4. The CDR3 spans 13 residues. Germline-derived CDR1 and CDR2 are SNHLY and FYNNEI. CDR3 nucleotide sequence: TGTGCCAGCCTAGCGGACTACACAGATACGCAGTATTTT. Translated, it gives CASLADYTDTQYF.

This chain uses TRBV7-8 with TRBJ2-5; TRBD1 is a possible D gene (6 bases). The J call is uncertain, as TRBJ2-7 better fits the DNA end. The CDR3 is made up of 18 amino acids. CDR1 is SGHVS and CDR2 is FQNEAQ in the germline V gene. In DNA, the CDR3 is TGTGCCAGCAGCCGAGGGGGTAGAGGCAGGACACATACCTACGAGCAGTACTTC. Its protein is CASSRGGRGRTHTYEQYF.

The count of this clone is one. V and J are TRBV7-3 and TRBJ2-2, with TRBD2 matching 10 bases. The junction had 3 bases not matched to a gene; V was cut back by 2 bases and J by 6 bases. The CDR3 is made up of 15 amino acids. Germline CDR1 SGHTA, CDR2 FQGTGA. CDR3 nucleotides: TGTGCCAGCAGCTTATCCCTAGCGGGAGCCGGGGAGCTGTTTTTT. It is translated as CASSLSLAGAGELFF.